Below are 12 T cell receptor beta chains sequenced from a single sample in a study of blood T cell repertoires in COVID-19. Profiling relied on immunoSEQ multiplex PCR, and the TCRdb table lists in-frame clones only, not all of them. Among roughly 200,000 clones listed, around 85% were seen once. The source material was peripheral blood. The receptors here all came from a man aged 60-69 years with acute or convalescent COVID-19.

This chain joins TRBV7-2 and TRBJ2-7; D is ambiguous. This CDR3 comprises 16 residues. V lost 1 base to trimming and J lost 0 bases, with 13 bases between them. Germline V lookup: CDR1 SGHTA, CDR2 FQGNSA. The CDR3 here is CASSLDALPYSYEQYF. The CDR3 nucleotides read TGTGCCAGCAGCTTAGACGCACTACCGTACTCCTACGAGCAGTACTTC. The full variable domain, with the rest looked up from reference TRBV7-2 and TRBJ2-7, is GAGVSQSPSNKVTEKGKDVELRCDPISGHTALYWYRQSLGQGLEFLIYFQGNSAPDKSGLPSDRFSAERTGGSVSTLTIQRTQQEDSAVYLCASSLDALPYSYEQYFGPGTRLTVT.

This chain joins TRBV28 and TRBJ2-1; D perhaps matches TRBD2 (5 bases). V was shortened by 2 bases and J by 4 bases, with 15 bases between the two germline ends. The germline V gene has CDR1 MDHEN and CDR2 SYDVKM. CDR3 size: 16 residues. CDR3 sequence reads: CASSLPGNSGYNEQFF. The DNA of the CDR3 is TGTGCCAGCAGTTTACCTGGGAACTCGGGATACAATGAGCAGTTCTTC.

V usage is TRBV7-9 and J usage is TRBJ1-6; weak D call: TRBD1 (5 bases). Germline V gene lookup returns CDR1 SEHNR and CDR2 FQNEAQ (reference sequence). V dropped 5 bases and J dropped 10 bases, with 21 bases sitting between them. This CDR3 spans 16 amino acids. This chain's CDR3 is CASSLRKGRNPSPLHF. The CDR3 DNA is TGTGCCAGCAGCCTCAGAAAGGGGCGGAATCCATCACCCCTCCACTTT.

This clone was counted between two and nine times. The chain couples TRBV2 to TRBJ1-5; 12 positions match TRBD1. The V gene end was trimmed by 6 bases and the J gene end by 7 bases; junction bases not matched to a gene: 7. The germline gives CDR1 SNHLY, CDR2 FYNNEI. CDR3 length: 15 residues. The CDR3 loop reads CASRAGTGGIQPQHF. CDR3 coding DNA: TGTGCCAGCAGAGCCGGGACAGGGGGCATCCAGCCCCAGCATTTT.

The rearrangement uses TRBV28 and TRBJ1-1; possible D gene TRBD1, 6 bases. V lost 10 bases to trimming and J lost 5 bases, with 20 bases between them. From germline, CDR1 is MDHEN and CDR2 SYDVKM. This CDR3 region has 14 residues. Here the CDR3 DNA reads TGTGCCATTTGTCCCCAGGGGCGTCGTACTGAAGCTTTCTTT. It translates to CAICPQGRRTEAFF.

The J gene is TRBJ2-1, the V gene TRBV7-2, with D possibly matching TRBD2 (5 bases). The CDR3 is 15 amino acids. Germline assignment: CDR1 SGHTA and CDR2 FQGNSA. With 3 bases removed from V and 4 bases from J, the gap between germline ends came to 13 bases. CDR3 residues: CASSFLIAPYNEQFF. DNA of the CDR3: TGTGCCAGCAGCTTCCTAATAGCGCCTTACAATGAGCAGTTCTTC.

This chain uses TRBV30 with TRBJ1-3; D gene uncertain. Deletions cut 0 bases from V and 2 bases from J, with 2 bases between. CDR1 and CDR2 from the germline V gene are GTSNPN and SVGIG (reference sequence). The CDR3 consists of 12 residues. The CDR3 loop is CAWSVTGNTIYF. The CDR3 DNA follows: TGTGCCTGGAGTGTTACTGGAAACACCATATATTTT. Full variable domain (outside the CDR3, taken from reference TRBV30 and TRBJ1-3): SQTIHQWPATLVQPVGSPLSLECTVEGTSNPNLYWYRQAAGRGLQLLFYSVGIGQISSEVPQNLSASRPQDRQFILSSKKLLLSDSGFYLCAWSVTGNTIYFGEGSWLTVV.

The rearrangement uses TRBV5-1 and TRBJ1-4; 9 bases fit TRBD1. Looked up from germline, CDR1 is SGHRS and CDR2 is YFSETQ. The V and J ends lost 4 bases and 3 bases, in that order; junction bases with no gene match: 10. CDR3 length: 17 residues. CDR3 residues: CASSHTGGGSSNEKLFF. As DNA, the CDR3 is TGCGCCAGCAGCCACACAGGGGGCGGGAGTTCTAATGAAAAACTGTTTTTT.

CDR3 loop: CASSIGRDTEAFF. CDR3 DNA sequence: TGTGCCAGTAGTATTGGGCGGGACACTGAAGCTTTCTTT. The chain employs TRBV19 and TRBJ1-1; no clear D gene. Deletions cut 3 bases from V and 3 bases from J, with 8 bases between. The germline V gene has CDR1 LNHDA and CDR2 SQIVND (reference sequence). The CDR3 spans 13 residues.

This clone was picked up a small number of times. The V gene is TRBV27, the J gene TRBJ2-3; 13 bases map to TRBD2. Germline V gene lookup returns CDR1 MNHEY and CDR2 SMNVEV (reference sequence). V trimming: 7 bases; J trimming: 5 bases; junction bases outside the gene matches: 3. The CDR3 has 14 amino acids. For the CDR3, the DNA is TGTGCCAGCAAACTAGCGGGAGGGGAAGATACGCAGTATTTT. It encodes CASKLAGGEDTQYF.

This chain uses TRBV19 with TRBJ1-2, with D maybe TRBD1 (5 bases). V dropped 6 bases and J dropped 4 bases, with 15 bases sitting between them. CDR3 length: 14 residues. CDR1 and CDR2 (germline): LNHDA, SQIVND (reference sequence). CDR3 sequence: CASRFGHQAYGYTF. In DNA, the CDR3 is TGTGCCAGTAGATTCGGACATCAGGCCTATGGCTACACCTTC.

The chain uses TRBV14 and TRBJ2-3; tentatively, D is TRBD2 (6 bases). CDR3 length: 16 amino acids. V was shortened by 1 base and J by 6 bases, with 17 bases between the two germline ends. Germline V gene data show CDR1 as SGHDN and CDR2 as FVKESK. This CDR3 reads CASSQGTGAGSDTQYF. DNA of the CDR3: TGTGCCAGCAGCCAAGGAACGGGAGCGGGTTCCGATACGCAGTATTTT. The full variable domain, in which reference TRBV14 and TRBJ2-3 provide the parts outside the CDR3, is EAGVTQFPSHSVIEKGQTVTLRCDPISGHDNLYWYRRVMGKEIKFLLHFVKESKQDESGMPNNRFLAERTGGTYSTLKVQPAELEDSGVYFCASSQGTGAGSDTQYFGPGTRLTVL.